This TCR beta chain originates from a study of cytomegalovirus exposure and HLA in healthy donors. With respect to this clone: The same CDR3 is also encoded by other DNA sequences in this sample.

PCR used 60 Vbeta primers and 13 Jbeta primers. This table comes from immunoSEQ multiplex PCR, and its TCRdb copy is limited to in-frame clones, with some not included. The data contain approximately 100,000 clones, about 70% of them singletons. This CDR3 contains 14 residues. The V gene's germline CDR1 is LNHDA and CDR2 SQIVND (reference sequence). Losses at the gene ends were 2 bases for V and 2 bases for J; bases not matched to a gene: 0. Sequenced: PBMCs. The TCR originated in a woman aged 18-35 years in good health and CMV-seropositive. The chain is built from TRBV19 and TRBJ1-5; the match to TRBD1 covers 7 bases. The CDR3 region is CASSIQGGNQPQHF. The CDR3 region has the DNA TGTGCCAGTAGTATACAGGGGGGCAATCAGCCCCAGCATTTT.